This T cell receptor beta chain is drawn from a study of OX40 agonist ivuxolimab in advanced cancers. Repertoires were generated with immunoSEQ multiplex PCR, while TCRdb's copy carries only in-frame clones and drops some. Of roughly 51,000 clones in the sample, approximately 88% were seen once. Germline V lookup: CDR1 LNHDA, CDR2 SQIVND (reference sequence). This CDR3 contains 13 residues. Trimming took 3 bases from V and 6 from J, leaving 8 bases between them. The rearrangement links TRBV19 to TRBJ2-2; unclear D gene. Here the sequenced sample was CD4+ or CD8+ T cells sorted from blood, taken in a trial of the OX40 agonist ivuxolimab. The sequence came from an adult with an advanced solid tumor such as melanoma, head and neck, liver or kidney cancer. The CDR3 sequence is CASSMSISGELFF. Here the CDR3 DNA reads TGTGCCAGTAGTATGAGCATTTCCGGGGAGCTGTTTTTT.